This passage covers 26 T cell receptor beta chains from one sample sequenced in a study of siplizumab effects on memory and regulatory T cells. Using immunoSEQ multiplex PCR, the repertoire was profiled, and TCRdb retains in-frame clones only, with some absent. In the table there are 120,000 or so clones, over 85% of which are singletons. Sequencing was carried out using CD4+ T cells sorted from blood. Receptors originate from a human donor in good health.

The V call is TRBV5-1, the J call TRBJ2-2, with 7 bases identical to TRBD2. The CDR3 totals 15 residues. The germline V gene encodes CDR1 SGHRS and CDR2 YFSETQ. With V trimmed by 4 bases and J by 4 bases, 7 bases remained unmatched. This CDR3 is CASSPTGRGTGELFF. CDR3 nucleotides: TGCGCCAGCAGCCCTACTGGGAGGGGCACCGGGGAGCTGTTTTTT.

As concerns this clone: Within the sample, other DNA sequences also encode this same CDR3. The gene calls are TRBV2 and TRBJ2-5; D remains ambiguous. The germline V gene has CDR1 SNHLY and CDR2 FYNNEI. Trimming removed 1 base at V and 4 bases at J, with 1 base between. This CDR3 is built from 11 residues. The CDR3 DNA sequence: TGTGCCAGCAGTGAAGGAGAGACCCAGTACTTC. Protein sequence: CASSEGETQYF. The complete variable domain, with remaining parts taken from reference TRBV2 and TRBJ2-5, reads EPEVTQTPSHQVTQMGQEVILRCVPISNHLYFYWYRQILGQKVEFLVSFYNNEISEKSEIFDDQFSVERPDGSNFTLKIRSTKLEDSAMYFCASSEGETQYFGPGTRLLVL.

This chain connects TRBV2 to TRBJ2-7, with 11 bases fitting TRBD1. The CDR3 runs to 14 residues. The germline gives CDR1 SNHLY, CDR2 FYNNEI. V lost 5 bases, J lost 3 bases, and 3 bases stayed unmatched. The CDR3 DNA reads TGTGCCAGCAGTTTCGGGACAGGGGGCTACGAGCAGTACTTC. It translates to CASSFGTGGYEQYF.

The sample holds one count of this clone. DNA for the CDR3: TGTGCCACCTCAAGGGGCCAGCTTTACTACGAGCAGTACTTC. It is translated as CATSRGQLYYEQYF. This chain connects TRBV2 to TRBJ2-7; D may be TRBD1 (5 bases). Trimming shortened V by 10 bases and J by 3 bases, and 19 bases separated the two germline ends. This CDR3 is built from 14 residues. The V gene's germline CDR1 is SNHLY and CDR2 FYNNEI.

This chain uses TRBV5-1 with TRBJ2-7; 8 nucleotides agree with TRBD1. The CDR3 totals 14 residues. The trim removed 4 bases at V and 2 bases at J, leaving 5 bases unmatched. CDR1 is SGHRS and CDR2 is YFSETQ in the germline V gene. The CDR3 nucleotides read TGCGCCAGCAGCCTGAAGGACAGGGCCTACGAGCAGTACTTC. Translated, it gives CASSLKDRAYEQYF.

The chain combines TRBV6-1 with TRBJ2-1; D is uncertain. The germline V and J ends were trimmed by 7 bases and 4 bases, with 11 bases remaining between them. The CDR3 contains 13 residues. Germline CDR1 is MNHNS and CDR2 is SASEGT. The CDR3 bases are TGTGCCAGCATTCGTAACGGGTACAATGAGCAGTTCTTC. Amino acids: CASIRNGYNEQFF.

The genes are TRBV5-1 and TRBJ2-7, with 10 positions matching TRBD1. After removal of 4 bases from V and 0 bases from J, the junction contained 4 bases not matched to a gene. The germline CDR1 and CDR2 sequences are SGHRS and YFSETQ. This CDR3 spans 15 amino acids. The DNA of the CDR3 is TGCGCCAGCAGCGCCGGACAGGGGGTCTCCTACGAGCAGTACTTC. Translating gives CASSAGQGVSYEQYF.

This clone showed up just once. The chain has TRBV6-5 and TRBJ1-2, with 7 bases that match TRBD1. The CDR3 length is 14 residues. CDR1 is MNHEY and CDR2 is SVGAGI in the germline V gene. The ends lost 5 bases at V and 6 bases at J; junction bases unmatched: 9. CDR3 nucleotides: TGTGCCAGCAGTCCCGAGACAGGGCTGAATGGCTACACCTTC. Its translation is CASSPETGLNGYTF.

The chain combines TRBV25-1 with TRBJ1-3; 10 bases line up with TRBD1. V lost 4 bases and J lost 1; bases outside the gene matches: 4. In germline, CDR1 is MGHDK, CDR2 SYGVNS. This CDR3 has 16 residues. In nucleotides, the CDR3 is TGTGCCAGCAGTGCCCCGGGACAGGGGTCTGGAAACACCATATATTTT. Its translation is CASSAPGQGSGNTIYF. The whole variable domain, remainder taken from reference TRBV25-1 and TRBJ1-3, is EADIYQTPRYLVIGTGKKITLECSQTMGHDKMYWYQQDPGMELHLIHYSYGVNSTEKGDLSSESTVSRIRTEHFPLTLESARPSHTSQYLCASSAPGQGSGNTIYFGEGSWLTVV.

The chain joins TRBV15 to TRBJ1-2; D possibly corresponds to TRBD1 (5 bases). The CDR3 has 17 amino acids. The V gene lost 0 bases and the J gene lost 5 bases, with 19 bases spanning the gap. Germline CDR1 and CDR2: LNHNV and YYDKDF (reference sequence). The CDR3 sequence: CATSREGRVSRDYGYTF. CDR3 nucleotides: TGTGCCACCAGCAGAGAAGGGCGTGTGAGCAGGGATTATGGCTACACCTTC. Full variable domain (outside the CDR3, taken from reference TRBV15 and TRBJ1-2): DAMVIQNPRYQVTQFGKPVTLSCSQTLNHNVMYWYQQKSSQAPKLLFHYYDKDFNNEADTPDNFQSRRPNTSFCFLDIRSPGLGDTAMYLCATSREGRVSRDYGYTFGSGTRLTVV.

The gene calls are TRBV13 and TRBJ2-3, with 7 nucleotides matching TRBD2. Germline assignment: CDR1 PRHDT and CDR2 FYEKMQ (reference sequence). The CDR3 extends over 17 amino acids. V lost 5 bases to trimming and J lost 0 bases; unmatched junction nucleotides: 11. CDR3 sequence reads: CASSLAPSGASTDTQYF. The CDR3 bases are TGTGCCAGCAGCCTAGCCCCCAGCGGGGCTAGCACAGATACGCAGTATTTT.

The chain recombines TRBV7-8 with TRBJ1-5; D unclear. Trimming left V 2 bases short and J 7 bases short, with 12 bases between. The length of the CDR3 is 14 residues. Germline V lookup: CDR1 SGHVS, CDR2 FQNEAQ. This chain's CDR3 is CASSLQGLEQPQHF. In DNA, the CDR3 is TGTGCCAGCAGCTTACAAGGGTTAGAGCAGCCCCAGCATTTT.

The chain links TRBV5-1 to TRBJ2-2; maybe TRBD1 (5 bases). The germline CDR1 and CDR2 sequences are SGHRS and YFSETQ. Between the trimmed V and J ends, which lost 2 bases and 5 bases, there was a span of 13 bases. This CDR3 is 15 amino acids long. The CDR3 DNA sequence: TGCGCCAGCAGCTTTTTTGGGGCTGGGACCGGGGAGCTGTTTTTT. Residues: CASSFFGAGTGELFF.

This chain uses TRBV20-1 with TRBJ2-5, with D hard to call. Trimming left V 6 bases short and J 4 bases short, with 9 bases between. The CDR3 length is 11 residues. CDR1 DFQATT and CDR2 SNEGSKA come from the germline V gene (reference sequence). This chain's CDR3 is CSALALETQYF. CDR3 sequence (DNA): TGCAGTGCCCTGGCGCTAGAGACCCAGTACTTC.

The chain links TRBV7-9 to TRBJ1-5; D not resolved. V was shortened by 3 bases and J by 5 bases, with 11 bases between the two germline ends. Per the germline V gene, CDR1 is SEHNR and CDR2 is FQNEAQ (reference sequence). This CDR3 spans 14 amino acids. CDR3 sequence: CASSFGDRDQPQHF. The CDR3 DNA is TGTGCCAGCAGCTTTGGAGACCGAGATCAGCCCCAGCATTTT.

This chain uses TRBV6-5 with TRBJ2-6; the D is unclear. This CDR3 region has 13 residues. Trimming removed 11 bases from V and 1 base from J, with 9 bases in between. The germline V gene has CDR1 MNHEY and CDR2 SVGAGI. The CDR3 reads CASRRSGANVLTF. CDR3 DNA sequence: TGTGCCTCCCGGCGTTCTGGGGCCAACGTCCTGACTTTC.

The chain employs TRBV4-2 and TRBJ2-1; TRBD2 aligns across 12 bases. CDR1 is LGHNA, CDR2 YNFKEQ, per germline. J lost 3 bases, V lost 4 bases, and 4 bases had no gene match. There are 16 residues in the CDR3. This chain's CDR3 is CASSLTSGSDYNEQFF. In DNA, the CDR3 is TGTGCCAGCAGCCTGACTAGCGGGAGTGACTACAATGAGCAGTTCTTC.

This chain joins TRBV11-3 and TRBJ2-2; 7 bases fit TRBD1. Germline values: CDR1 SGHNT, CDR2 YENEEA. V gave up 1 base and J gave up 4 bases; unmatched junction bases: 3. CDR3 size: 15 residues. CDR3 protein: CASSLGQGATGELFF. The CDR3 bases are TGTGCCAGCAGCTTAGGACAGGGAGCCACCGGGGAGCTGTTTTTT.

The CDR3 sequence: CASSEVSRMVAQYF. The DNA for the CDR3 is TGTGCCAGCAGTGAAGTATCGAGAATGGTCGCCCAGTACTTC. The rearrangement joins TRBV6-1 to TRBJ2-5; D remains unclear. Germline V gene lookup returns CDR1 MNHNS and CDR2 SASEGT. V was shortened by 1 base and J by 9 bases, with 15 bases between the two germline ends. The CDR3 covers 14 residues.

The CDR3 loop is CASSLELDSGNTIYF. CDR3 nucleotides: TGCGCCAGCAGCTTAGAACTGGACTCTGGAAACACCATATATTTT. The rearrangement uses TRBV5-1 and TRBJ1-3; no clear D. In germline, CDR1 is SGHRS, CDR2 YFSETQ. V lost 2 bases to trimming and J lost 0 bases, with 9 bases between them. This CDR3 has 15 amino acids.

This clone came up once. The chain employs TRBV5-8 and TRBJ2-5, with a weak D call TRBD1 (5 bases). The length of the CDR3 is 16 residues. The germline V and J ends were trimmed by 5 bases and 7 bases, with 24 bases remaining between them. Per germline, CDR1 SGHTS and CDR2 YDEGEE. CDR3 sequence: CASRDEARARLGTQYF. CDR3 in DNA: TGTGCCAGCAGGGACGAGGCCAGGGCGCGTCTGGGGACCCAGTACTTC.

The CDR3 coding sequence is TGTGCCAGCAGCCCAGGCCAAGGGGGTGTAGCTTTCTTT. Translation: CASSPGQGGVAFF. The chain recombines TRBV11-2 with TRBJ1-1; weak D call: TRBD1 (6 bases). Germline V gene sequence: CDR1 SGHAT, CDR2 FQNNGV. The CDR3 covers 13 residues. V lost 5 bases and J lost 10, with 17 bases in between.

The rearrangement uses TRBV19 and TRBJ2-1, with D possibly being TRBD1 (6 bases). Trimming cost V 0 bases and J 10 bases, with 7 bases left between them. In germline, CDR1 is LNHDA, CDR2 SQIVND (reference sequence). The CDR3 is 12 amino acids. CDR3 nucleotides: TGTGCCAGTAGTATAGATCAGGGGGAGCAGTTCTTC. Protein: CASSIDQGEQFF.

The CDR3 DNA reads as TGCGCCAGCAGCCAAGATCAAGGTAGCGGGAGGATTCGGTTCTTC. Translated, it gives CASSQDQGSGRIRFF. The gene calls are TRBV4-1 and TRBJ2-1; 10 positions agree with TRBD2. The J segment lost 15 bases and the V segment lost 0 bases, leaving 11 bases of the junction unmatched. Germline loops: CDR1 MGHRA, CDR2 YSYEKL. The CDR3 consists of 15 residues.

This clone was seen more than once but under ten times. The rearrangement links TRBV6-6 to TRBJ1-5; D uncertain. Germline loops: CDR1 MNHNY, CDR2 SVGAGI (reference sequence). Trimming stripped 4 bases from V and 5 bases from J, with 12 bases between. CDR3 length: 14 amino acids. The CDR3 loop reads CASSSSGLHQPQHF. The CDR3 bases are TGTGCCAGCAGTTCATCCGGGCTCCATCAGCCCCAGCATTTT.

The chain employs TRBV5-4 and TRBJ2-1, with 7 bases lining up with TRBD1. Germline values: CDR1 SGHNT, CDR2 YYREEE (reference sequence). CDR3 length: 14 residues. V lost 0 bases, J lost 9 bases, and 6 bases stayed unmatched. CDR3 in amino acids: CASSLGQGQGEQFF. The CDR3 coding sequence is TGTGCCAGCAGCTTGGGACAGGGTCAAGGTGAGCAGTTCTTC.